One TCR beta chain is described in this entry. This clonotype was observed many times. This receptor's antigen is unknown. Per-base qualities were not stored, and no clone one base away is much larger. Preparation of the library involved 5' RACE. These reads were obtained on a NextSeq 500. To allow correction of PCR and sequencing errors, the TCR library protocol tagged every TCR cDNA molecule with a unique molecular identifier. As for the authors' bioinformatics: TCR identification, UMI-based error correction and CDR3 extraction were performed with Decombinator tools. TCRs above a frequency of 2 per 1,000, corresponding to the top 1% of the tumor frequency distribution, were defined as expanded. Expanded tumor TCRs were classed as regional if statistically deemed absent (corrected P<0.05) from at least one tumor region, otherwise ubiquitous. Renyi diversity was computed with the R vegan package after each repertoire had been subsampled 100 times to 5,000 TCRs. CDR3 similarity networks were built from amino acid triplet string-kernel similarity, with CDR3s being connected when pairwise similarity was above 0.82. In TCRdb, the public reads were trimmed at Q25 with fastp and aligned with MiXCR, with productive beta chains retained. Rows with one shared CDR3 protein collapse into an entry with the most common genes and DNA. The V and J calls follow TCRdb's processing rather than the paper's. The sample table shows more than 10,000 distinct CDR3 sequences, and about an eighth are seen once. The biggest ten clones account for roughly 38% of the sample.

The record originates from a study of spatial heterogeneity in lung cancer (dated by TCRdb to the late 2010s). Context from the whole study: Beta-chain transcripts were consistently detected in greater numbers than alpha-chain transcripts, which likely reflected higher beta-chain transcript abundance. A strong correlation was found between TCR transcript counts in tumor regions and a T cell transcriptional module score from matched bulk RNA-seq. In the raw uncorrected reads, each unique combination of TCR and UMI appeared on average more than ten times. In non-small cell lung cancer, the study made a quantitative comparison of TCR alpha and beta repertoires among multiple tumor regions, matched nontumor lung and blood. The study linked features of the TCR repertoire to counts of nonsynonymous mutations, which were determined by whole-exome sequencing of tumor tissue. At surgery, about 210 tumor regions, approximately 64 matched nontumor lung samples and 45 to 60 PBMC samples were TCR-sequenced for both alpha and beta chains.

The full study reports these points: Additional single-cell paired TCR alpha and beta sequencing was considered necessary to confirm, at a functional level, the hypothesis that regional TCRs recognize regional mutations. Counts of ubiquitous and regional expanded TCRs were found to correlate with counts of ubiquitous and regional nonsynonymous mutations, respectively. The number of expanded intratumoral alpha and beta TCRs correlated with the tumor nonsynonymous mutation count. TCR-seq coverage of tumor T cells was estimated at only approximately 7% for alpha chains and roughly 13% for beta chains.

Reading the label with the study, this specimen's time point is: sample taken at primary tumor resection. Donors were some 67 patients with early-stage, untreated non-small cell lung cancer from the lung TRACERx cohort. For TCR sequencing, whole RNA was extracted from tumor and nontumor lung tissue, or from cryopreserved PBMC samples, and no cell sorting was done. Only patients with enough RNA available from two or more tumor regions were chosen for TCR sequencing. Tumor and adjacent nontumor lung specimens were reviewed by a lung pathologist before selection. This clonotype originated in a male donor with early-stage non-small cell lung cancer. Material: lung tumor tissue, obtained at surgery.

At the DNA level, the sequence is TGTGCCACCAGCAACCCGGGACAGGGGGGCAATGAGCAGTTCTTC. Translated, this gives CATSNPGQGGNEQFF. The chain links TRBV24-1 with TRBJ2-1; TRBD1 aligns with 11 central bases. From a lookup of the germline V gene, CDR1 and CDR2 are KGHDR and SFDVKD. V lost 7 bases and J lost 6 bases, and the count of bases not matched to a germline gene is 7. The CDR3 runs 15 amino acids, cysteine and phenylalanine included. The kept DNA is CDR3 alone, 45 bases in frame from the first base.